This is a list of T cell receptor beta chains from one sample in a study of CD8 T cells in ankylosing spondylitis. TCRdb re-called the 5' RACE reads with MiXCR, one entry per CDR3 protein. The repertoire holds some 100,000 distinct CDR3 sequences, with roughly 8.3% as singletons. Specimen: blood, either unsorted or a sorted T cell fraction (not recorded which). These receptors were collected from a male donor with ankylosing spondylitis or in good health (not recorded which). CDR3s include the opening cysteine and the closing phenylalanine or tryptophan. A D gene is named only where the DNA matches it firmly. A clone size is listed for some rows: how often the clone was seen (once, few, many), or a class if it is expanded.

length: 15; V: TRBV29-1; D: TRBD2; J: TRBJ2-1; size: many; CDR3: CSVGGGDGPYNEQFF; DNA: TGCAGCGTTGGGGGGGGGGACGGGCCCTACAATGAGCAGTTCTTC
length: 15; V: TRBV11-3; D: -; J: TRBJ2-1; size: -; CDR3: CASSRTRGSYNEQFF; DNA: TGTGCCAGCAGCCGAACTCGAGGGAGCTACAATGAGCAGTTCTTC
length: 14; V: TRBV30; D: -; J: TRBJ2-6; size: -; CDR3: CAWSKGTGANVLTF; DNA: TGTGCCTGGAGCAAAGGGACTGGGGCCAACGTCCTGACTTTC
length: 11; V: TRBV6-1; D: -; J: TRBJ2-1; size: -; CDR3: CASRINSEQFF; DNA: TGTGCCAGCAGGATAAACTCCGAGCAGTTCTTC
length: 14; V: TRBV29-1; D: -; J: TRBJ1-2; size: many; CDR3: CSAQLGSNSGGYTF; DNA: TGCAGCGCTCAATTGGGGTCAAATTCCGGTGGCTACACCTTC
length: 16; V: TRBV5-1; D: -; J: TRBJ2-3; size: many; CDR3: CASSFQDTSSTDTQYF; DNA: TGCGCCAGCAGCTTCCAGGACACAAGTAGCACAGATACGCAGTATTTT
length: 15; V: TRBV7-2; D: TRBD2; J: TRBJ2-7; size: few; CDR3: CASSGLAGGRGEQYF; DNA: TGTGCCAGCAGCGGTCTAGCGGGAGGAAGAGGCGAGCAGTACTTC
length: 15; V: TRBV20-1; D: TRBD1; J: TRBJ1-4; size: -; CDR3: CSARGPPGQGYKLFF; DNA: TGCAGTGCTAGAGGGCCACCGGGACAGGGCTACAAACTGTTTTTT
length: 15; V: TRBV7-2; D: TRBD2; J: TRBJ2-7; size: many; CDR3: CASSLESGGVYEQYF; DNA: TGTGCCAGCAGCTTAGAGAGCGGGGGGGTCTACGAGCAGTACTTC
length: 14; V: TRBV9; D: -; J: TRBJ1-1; size: -; CDR3: CASSPLRGNTEAFF; DNA: TGTGCCAGCAGTCCCCTGAGGGGCAACACTGAAGCTTTCTTT
length: 15; V: TRBV4-3; D: -; J: TRBJ2-1; size: many; CDR3: CASSQVQGVDNEQFF; DNA: TGCGCCAGCAGCCAAGTGCAGGGAGTGGACAATGAGCAGTTCTTC
length: 15; V: TRBV4-2; D: TRBD1; J: TRBJ1-4; size: many; CDR3: CASSFTGGPNEKLFF; DNA: TGTGCCAGCAGCTTCACAGGGGGACCTAATGAAAAACTGTTTTTT
length: 16; V: TRBV30; D: -; J: TRBJ1-2; size: -; CDR3: CAWSASYRVFDYGYTF; DNA: TGTGCCTGGAGTGCATCATACAGGGTTTTTGACTATGGCTACACCTTC
length: 12; V: TRBV29-1; D: -; J: TRBJ2-3; size: few; CDR3: CSVVAEADTQYF; DNA: TGCAGCGTTGTCGCGGAGGCGGATACGCAGTATTTT
length: 16; V: TRBV14; D: -; J: TRBJ1-3; size: -; CDR3: CASSQLTGFSGNTIYF; DNA: TGTGCCAGCAGCCAGCTCACAGGGTTCTCTGGAAACACCATATATTTT
length: 14; V: TRBV6-2/TRBV6-3; D: -; J: TRBJ2-2; size: many; CDR3: CASSPFADTGELFF; DNA: TGTGCCAGCAGCCCATTCGCCGACACCGGGGAGCTGTTTTTT
length: 14; V: TRBV20-1; D: -; J: TRBJ2-7; size: few; CDR3: CSAKKQEFSYEQYF; DNA: TGCAGTGCTAAGAAACAGGAGTTCTCCTACGAGCAGTACTTC
length: 16; V: TRBV4-3; D: -; J: TRBJ2-2; size: many; CDR3: CASSLLRTPNTGELFF; DNA: TGCGCCAGCTCCCTCCTTCGGACGCCGAACACCGGGGAGCTGTTTTTT
length: 15; V: TRBV19; D: -; J: TRBJ2-1; size: many; CDR3: CASNPQQGIFDEQFF; DNA: TGTGCCAGTAACCCCCAGCAGGGGATTTTTGATGAGCAGTTCTTC
length: 15; V: TRBV20-1; D: -; J: TRBJ2-7; size: many; CDR3: CSARDRRGLSYEQYF; DNA: TGCAGTGCTAGAGATAGGCGGGGTCTTTCCTACGAGCAGTACTTC
length: 19; V: TRBV7-6; D: TRBD1; J: TRBJ2-2; size: many; CDR3: CASSFARDRGISNTGELFF; DNA: TGTGCCAGCAGCTTCGCCCGGGACAGGGGAATTTCGAACACCGGGGAGCTGTTTTTT
length: 14; V: TRBV15; D: -; J: TRBJ2-3; size: -; CDR3: CATSRDRGADTQYF; DNA: TGTGCCACCAGCAGAGATCGGGGCGCAGATACGCAGTATTTT
length: 15; V: TRBV5-1; D: TRBD2; J: TRBJ2-1; size: few; CDR3: CASSLVSGRANEQFF; DNA: TGCGCCAGCAGCTTGGTTAGCGGGAGGGCTAATGAGCAGTTCTTC
length: 14; V: TRBV7-2; D: -; J: TRBJ2-7; size: many; CDR3: CASSLGAAAYEQYF; DNA: TGTGCCAGCAGCTTAGGGGCAGCGGCCTACGAGCAGTACTTC
length: 15; V: TRBV29-1; D: -; J: TRBJ1-2; size: -; CDR3: CSVAFGQFLNYGYTF; DNA: TGCAGCGTTGCCTTCGGACAGTTCCTTAACTATGGCTACACCTTC